These 28 T cell receptor beta chains came from one sample sequenced in a study of T-cell reconstitution after alpha-beta-depleted transplantation in children. The TCRbeta library was prepared with unique molecular identifiers. TCRdb recomputed calls from the PCR reads with MiXCR, one row per CDR3 protein. Of fewer than 700,000 distinct CDR3 sequences listed, 10% to 15% are singletons. The sample was PBMCs, mostly from graft donor cells, taken 360 days after TCRalphabeta/CD19-depleted stem cell transplant. The receptors here all came from a male patient between 5 and 17 years old who had a stem cell transplant for acute myeloid leukemia, so the T cells may come from the graft donor.

This clonotype came up a few times. Since no conserved phenylalanine or tryptophan closes the CDR3, a read error is the likely cause. The chain uses TRBV4-3 and TRBJ2-7; 11 bases fit TRBD1. CDR1 and CDR2 (germline): LGHNA, YSLEER. The V segment lost 1 base and the J segment 5 bases; nucleotides outside the gene matches: 1. This CDR3 comprises 14 residues. The CDR3 sequence is CASSQGTGGDEQYS. CDR3 bases: TGCGCCAGCAGCCAAGGGACAGGGGGCGACGAGCAGTACTCC.

This clonotype was detected many times. The V and J genes are TRBV28 and TRBJ2-1, with 8 bases matching TRBD2. V gave up 10 bases and J gave up 5 bases; unmatched junction bases: 13. CDR1 and CDR2 (germline): MDHEN, SYDVKM. The CDR3 totals 15 residues. CDR3 in amino acids: CATTLGQAGDNEQFF. In DNA form, the CDR3 reads TGTGCCACCACCCTGGGGCAAGCGGGGGACAATGAGCAGTTCTTC.

This rearrangement joins TRBV6-5 to TRBJ2-7; 9 bases align to TRBD2. The CDR3 contains 16 residues. The junction had 9 bases not matched to a gene; V was cut back by 2 bases and J by 4 bases. The germline V gene has CDR1 MNHEY and CDR2 SVGAGI. CDR3 sequence: CASSYPRLAGKYEQYF. Here the CDR3 DNA reads TGTGCCAGCAGTTACCCCAGGCTAGCGGGGAAATACGAGCAGTACTTC.

This clonotype was detected ten times or more. The V call is TRBV29-1, the J call TRBJ1-2; perhaps TRBD1 as D (5 bases). The V and J ends lost 4 bases and 5 bases respectively, with 14 bases between them. Per the germline V gene, CDR1 is SQVTM and CDR2 is ANQGSEA. The CDR3 totals 13 residues. CDR3 in DNA: TGCAGCGTTGCCCGGGACTCCCCTTATGGCTACACCTTC. This encodes CSVARDSPYGYTF.

This clonotype was found a few times. The chain is built from TRBV11-2 and TRBJ2-2, with TRBD2 matching over 9 bases. Trimming took 5 bases from V and 4 from J; bases not matched to a gene: 14. The CDR3 is 18 residues long. Looked up from germline, CDR1 is SGHAT and CDR2 is FQNNGV. This CDR3 reads CASSGSTLAGLITGELFF. Written as DNA, the CDR3 is TGTGCCAGCAGCGGATCGACACTAGCGGGTTTGATCACCGGGGAGCTGTTTTTT. The whole variable domain, remainder taken from reference TRBV11-2 and TRBJ2-2, is EAGVAQSPRYKIIEKRQSVAFWCNPISGHATLYWYQQILGQGPKLLIQFQNNGVVDDSQLPKDRFSAERLKGVDSTLKIQPAKLEDSAVYLCASSGSTLAGLITGELFFGEGSRLTVL.

This clonotype was observed a few times. The rearrangement joins TRBV9 to TRBJ2-1; the match to TRBD2 covers 14 bases. This CDR3 is 19 amino acids long. V trimming: 3 bases; J trimming: 0 bases; junction bases outside the gene matches: 8. From germline, CDR1 is SGDLS and CDR2 YYNGEE. In nucleotides, the CDR3 is TGTGCCAGCAGCGCCGGGACTAGCGGGAGACGGAGCTCCTACAATGAGCAGTTCTTC. Protein sequence: CASSAGTSGRRSSYNEQFF.

This clonotype turned up a few times. CDR3 sequence (DNA): TGCAGCGTTGAAGCGCCAACGGAGACCCAGTACTTC. Its translation is CSVEAPTETQYF. The chain combines TRBV29-1 with TRBJ2-5; D is unclear. V shed 1 base and J shed 5 bases, with 8 bases lying between them. Germline V CDR1 and CDR2: SQVTM, ANQGSEA. The CDR3 is made up of 12 amino acids.

This clonotype was seen a few times. This sequence joins TRBV7-8 and TRBJ2-7; the D gene could be TRBD1 or TRBD2 (5 bases each). The V end was cut by 1 base, the J end by 2 bases, with 15 bases between. Per germline, CDR1 SGHVS and CDR2 FQNEAQ. This CDR3 comprises 16 residues. The chain's CDR3 is CASSLGRAGSTYEQYF. CDR3 DNA: TGTGCCAGCAGCTTAGGTCGGGCAGGGAGCACCTACGAGCAGTACTTC.

The genes are TRBV27 and TRBJ2-1, with D unclear. Between the trimmed V and J ends, which lost 4 bases and 9 bases, there was a span of 16 bases. Germline values: CDR1 MNHEY, CDR2 SMNVEV (reference sequence). CDR3 length: 14 residues. The CDR3 bases are TGTGCCAGCAGTTACGCTCGCATACTTGGTGAGCAGTTCTTC. Its protein is CASSYARILGEQFF.

This chain joins TRBV29-1 and TRBJ2-1; 8 nucleotides agree with TRBD1. Germline V gives CDR1 SQVTM, CDR2 ANQGSEA. Germline trimming cut 6 bases from V and 12 bases from J; bases unmatched to any gene: 16. The CDR3 is made up of 14 amino acids. The CDR3 region is CSVSPGQAQWGQFF. The CDR3 nucleotides are TGCAGCGTGTCCCCGGGACAGGCACAATGGGGGCAGTTCTTC.

The chain has TRBV14 and TRBJ2-1, with 12 bases that match TRBD2. This CDR3 comprises 17 residues. Trimming at V came to 1 base and at J to 5 bases, leaving 6 bases not matched to a gene. CDR1 and CDR2 from the germline V gene are SGHDN and FVKESK. The CDR3 loop reads CASSQGASGRAHNEQFF. The CDR3 coding sequence is TGTGCCAGCAGCCAAGGGGCTAGCGGGAGGGCCCACAATGAGCAGTTCTTC.

The rearrangement links TRBV20-1 to TRBJ1-2, with D uncertain. Germline assignment: CDR1 DFQATT and CDR2 SNEGSKA (reference sequence). V dropped 5 bases and J dropped 6 bases, with 7 bases sitting between them. The CDR3 loop spans 10 amino acids. In DNA form, the CDR3 reads TGCAGTGCTCCCGAGCATGGCTACACCTTC. Its translation is CSAPEHGYTF.

The chain carries TRBV29-1 and TRBJ2-1; maybe TRBD1 (5 bases). The CDR3 runs to 14 residues. Trimming stripped 3 bases from V and 2 bases from J, with 11 bases between. CDR1 SQVTM and CDR2 ANQGSEA come from the germline V gene. This CDR3 reads CSVDRGGPYNEQFF. Written as DNA, the CDR3 is TGCAGCGTTGATAGGGGCGGACCCTACAATGAGCAGTTCTTC.

This chain links TRBV20-1 with TRBJ2-1; D gene uncertain. Germline loops: CDR1 DFQATT, CDR2 SNEGSKA (reference sequence). V shed 1 base and J shed 6 bases, with 10 bases lying between them. This CDR3 comprises 13 residues. CDR3 residues: CSARGRFSNEQFF. CDR3 DNA sequence: TGCAGTGCTAGAGGGAGATTTAGCAATGAGCAGTTCTTC.

A few counts support this clonotype. The genes are TRBV12-3 or TRBV12-4 and TRBJ1-5; unclear D gene. The V end lost 4 bases, the J end lost 14 bases, and 21 bases lay between the germline ends. This CDR3 comprises 14 residues. The CDR3 here is CASSSLPTGPEKHF. The CDR3 DNA sequence: TGTGCCAGCAGTTCCCTACCTACCGGGCCCGAAAAGCATTTT.

This clonotype came up a few times. The chain recombines TRBV29-1 with TRBJ2-1; 10 nucleotides line up with TRBD2. The J segment lost 8 bases and the V segment lost 7 bases, leaving 11 bases of the junction unmatched. CDR3 length: 14 amino acids. CDR1 and CDR2 (germline): SQVTM, ANQGSEA. CDR3 loop: CSATLETSGYEQFF. CDR3 DNA: TGCAGCGCCACATTGGAGACTAGCGGGTATGAGCAGTTCTTC.

About this clonotype: The germline gene is not matched at one end of the junction; a read error may be the cause. The chain uses TRBV4-2 and TRBJ2-1; 7 bases align to TRBD2. This CDR3 is built from 15 residues. Looked up from germline, CDR1 is LGHNA and CDR2 is YNFKEQ. CDR3 sequence reads: CAGSQGPGGDNEQFF. The CDR3 bases are TGTGCCGGCAGCCAGGGCCCGGGGGGAGACAATGAGCAGTTCTTC.

The gene calls are TRBV9 and TRBJ2-7; 8 bases line up with TRBD1. Germline assignment: CDR1 SGDLS and CDR2 YYNGEE. Unmatched junction bases numbered 7, after V lost 0 bases and J lost 5 bases. The CDR3 consists of 15 residues. The CDR3 DNA is TGTGCCAGCAGCGTAGACCAGGGGGCGTACGACGAGCAGTACTTC. This sequence encodes CASSVDQGAYDEQYF.

This clonotype was observed at least ten times. The chain recombines TRBV27 with TRBJ1-2; D uncertain. Germline V CDR1 and CDR2: MNHEY, SMNVEV (reference sequence). CDR3 length: 13 amino acids. V dropped 4 bases and J dropped 0 bases, with 6 bases sitting between them. The CDR3 sequence is CASSYAANYGYTF. The CDR3, as DNA: TGTGCCAGCAGTTACGCCGCTAACTATGGCTACACCTTC.

Many counts were recorded for this clonotype. The V call is TRBV28, the J call TRBJ2-7; D possibly corresponds to TRBD2 (5 bases). This CDR3 is built from 13 residues. The V and J ends lost 7 bases and 2 bases respectively, with 12 bases between them. CDR1 and CDR2 from the germline V gene are MDHEN and SYDVKM. CDR3 residues: CASTLTRPYEQYF. CDR3 nucleotides: TGTGCCAGCACCCTCACTAGGCCCTACGAGCAGTACTTC.

In this sample, this clonotype turned up a few times. V usage is TRBV7-2 and J usage is TRBJ2-5; D remains unclear. CDR1 is SGHTA, CDR2 FQGNSA, per germline. The V and J ends lost 1 base and 3 bases respectively, with 9 bases between them. This CDR3 comprises 14 residues. CDR3 sequence: CASSLEGWKETQYF. CDR3 DNA: TGTGCCAGCAGCTTAGAGGGTTGGAAAGAGACCCAGTACTTC.

This sequence joins TRBV20-1 and TRBJ2-7; 7 positions match TRBD2. Germline CDR1 DFQATT, CDR2 SNEGSKA (reference sequence). V was pared by 6 bases and J by 1 base, with 6 bases of the junction left unmatched. CDR3 length equals 13 residues. For the CDR3, the DNA is TGCAGTGCCGGAGCGGGACTATCCTACGAGCAGTACTTC. Translating it yields CSAGAGLSYEQYF.

This clonotype was found a few times. The chain uses TRBV20-1 and TRBJ2-4, with 10 bases lining up with TRBD1. The CDR3 contains 13 residues. V was clipped by 7 bases and J by 7 bases; unmatched bases: 7. From germline, CDR1 is DFQATT and CDR2 SNEGSKA (reference sequence). CDR3 sequence (DNA): TGCAGTGTTCCGGGACAGGGGACGAACATTCAGTACTTC. Translation gives CSVPGQGTNIQYF.

J is TRBJ2-3 and V is TRBV20-1, with D perhaps given as TRBD1 or TRBD2 (5 bases each). V gave up 6 bases and J gave up 0 bases, with 16 bases separating them. Germline V gene data show CDR1 as DFQATT and CDR2 as SNEGSKA (reference sequence). The CDR3 totals 15 residues. CDR3 DNA: TGCAGTGCCAACTGGGGGACGGTTAGCACAGATACGCAGTATTTT. Residues: CSANWGTVSTDTQYF.

This clonotype was counted between two and nine times. This chain connects TRBV4-1 to TRBJ2-4; weak D call: TRBD1 (5 bases). CDR1 and CDR2 (germline): MGHRA, YSYEKL. This CDR3 is built from 12 residues. The V end was cut by 5 bases, the J end by 10 bases, with 12 bases between. The chain's CDR3 is CASSFQGRIQYF. DNA of the CDR3: TGCGCCAGCAGCTTTCAGGGAAGAATTCAGTACTTC.

This clonotype appeared many times. The chain couples TRBV9 to TRBJ2-3; 8 bases agree with TRBD2. The V segment lost 0 bases and the J segment 3 bases; nucleotides outside the gene matches: 3. The CDR3 length is 15 residues. Germline assignment: CDR1 SGDLS and CDR2 YYNGEE. The DNA for the CDR3 is TGTGCCAGCAGCGTAGTTCCTAGCGGGACAGATACGCAGTATTTT. It encodes CASSVVPSGTDTQYF.

This clonotype was observed many times. This sequence joins TRBV11-2 and TRBJ2-1, with 7 bases aligning to TRBD2. V was pared by 1 base and J by 0 bases, with 9 bases of the junction left unmatched. Germline V lookup: CDR1 SGHAT, CDR2 FQNNGV. This CDR3 region has 18 residues. The CDR3 loop reads CASSLVYALAVSYNEQFF. The CDR3, as DNA: TGTGCCAGCAGCTTAGTATACGCCCTAGCGGTCTCCTACAATGAGCAGTTCTTC.

This chain links TRBV20-1 with TRBJ2-1; the match to TRBD2 covers 8 bases. CDR3 size: 14 residues. J lost 6 bases, V lost 2 bases, and 6 bases had no gene match. CDR1 is DFQATT, CDR2 SNEGSKA, per germline (reference sequence). The CDR3 nucleotides are TGCAGTGCTAGAAAGGAGGGACTAGTCAATGAGCAGTTCTTC. Protein product: CSARKEGLVNEQFF.